One sample yielded the 21 T cell receptor beta chains listed below, sequenced in a study of T cell responses to AZD1222 COVID-19 vaccine. Libraries were prepared by immunoSEQ multiplex PCR; TCRdb keeps only in-frame clonotypes and omits some of them. The table includes 100,000 to 150,000 clones, approximately 84% detected once. Sequencing was performed on peripheral blood, taken on day 0 of AZD1222 vaccination. The receptors come from an adult in good health.

The genes are TRBV27 and TRBJ1-3; D unclear. The germline V gene encodes CDR1 MNHEY and CDR2 SMNVEV (reference sequence). CDR3 length equals 14 residues. V was shortened by 2 bases and J by 0 bases, with 5 bases between the two germline ends. CDR3 sequence reads: CASSLRGSGNTIYF. As DNA, the CDR3 is TGTGCCAGCAGTTTACGGGGCTCTGGAAACACCATATATTTT.

The rearrangement links TRBV3-1 (or the pseudogene TRBV3-2) to TRBJ2-7; D not resolved. This CDR3 is built from 15 residues. The V end was cut by 4 bases, the J end by 0 bases, with 13 bases between. Germline assignment: CDR1 LGHDT and CDR2 YNNKEL (reference sequence). CDR3 nucleotides: TGTGCCAGCAGCCTCGCCGGGCGGAGCTCCTACGAGCAGTACTTC. Its translation: CASSLAGRSSYEQYF.

The V gene is TRBV9, the J gene TRBJ2-1; perhaps TRBD2 as D (6 bases). Germline CDR1 and CDR2: SGDLS and YYNGEE. The CDR3 contains 16 residues. Between the trimmed V and J ends, which lost 0 bases and 7 bases, there was a span of 17 bases. CDR3 amino acids: CASSVVELAGRNEQFF. In DNA, the CDR3 is TGTGCCAGCAGCGTAGTTGAACTAGCCGGAAGAAATGAGCAGTTCTTC.

This chain joins TRBV28 and TRBJ2-3; 9 bases fit TRBD1. The junction had 8 bases not matched to a gene; V was cut back by 3 bases and J by 4 bases. The CDR3 has 16 residues. The germline CDR1 and CDR2 sequences are MDHEN and SYDVKM. The CDR3 bases are TGTGCCAGCAGTTTTATCGGGACAGGGTTTTCAGATACGCAGTATTTT. Its protein is CASSFIGTGFSDTQYF. The full variable domain, completed using reference TRBV28 and TRBJ2-3, is DVKVTQSSRYLVKRTGEKVFLECVQDMDHENMFWYRQDPGLGLRLIYFSYDVKMKEKGDIPEGYSVSREKKERFSLILESASTNQTSMYLCASSFIGTGFSDTQYFGPGTRLTVL.

V and J are TRBV4-3 and TRBJ1-4; TRBD1 might be the D (5 bases). V was trimmed by 1 base and J by 8 bases, leaving 17 bases between them. CDR3 length equals 16 residues. Germline V gene sequence: CDR1 LGHNA, CDR2 YSLEER. Here the CDR3 DNA reads TGCGCCAGCAGCCAAGTCATGGGGGGATTTCGAGAAAAACTGTTTTTT. This encodes CASSQVMGGFREKLFF.

This clone was counted a few times. The chain carries TRBV19 and TRBJ1-2; D ambiguous. The CDR3 contains 16 residues. Germline CDR1 LNHDA, CDR2 SQIVND (reference sequence). V was trimmed by 3 bases and J by 4 bases, leaving 18 bases between them. This CDR3 is CASSIYDFSDPYGYTF. The CDR3 DNA sequence: TGTGCCAGTAGTATTTACGACTTCTCTGACCCCTATGGCTACACCTTC. Variable domain in full (rest from reference TRBV19 and TRBJ1-2): DGGITQSPKYLFRKEGQNVTLSCEQNLNHDAMYWYRQDPGQGLRLIYYSQIVNDFQKGDIAEGYSVSREKKESFPLTVTSAQKNPTAFYLCASSIYDFSDPYGYTFGSGTRLTVV.

This clone appeared a single time. The chain joins TRBV6-1 to TRBJ2-3; D is uncertain. The V and J ends lost 4 bases and 0 bases respectively, with 20 bases between them. Germline V gene data show CDR1 as MNHNS and CDR2 as SASEGT. The CDR3 consists of 18 residues. This CDR3 reads CASSVRAFPLSSTDTQYF. The CDR3 DNA reads TGTGCCAGCAGTGTCCGGGCCTTCCCCTTATCTAGCACAGATACGCAGTATTTT.

The rearrangement links TRBV20-1 to TRBJ2-3, with 7 bases matching TRBD1. The V gene's germline CDR1 is DFQATT and CDR2 SNEGSKA (reference sequence). The V gene end was trimmed by 3 bases and the J gene end by 3 bases; junction bases not matched to a gene: 6. The CDR3 has 14 amino acids. CDR3 amino acids: CSASTGTVTDTQYF. The CDR3 region has the DNA TGCAGTGCTAGTACCGGGACAGTAACAGATACGCAGTATTTT.

This sequence joins TRBV7-8 and TRBJ2-2; no clear D gene. Trimming left V 10 bases short and J 1 base short, with 16 bases between. This CDR3 contains 15 residues. The germline CDR1 and CDR2 sequences are SGHVS and FQNEAQ. CDR3 DNA: TGTGCCACCATCAATTACACGGGGAACACCGGGGAGCTGTTTTTT. Translating it yields CATINYTGNTGELFF.

In its sample, this clone was seen a few times. This chain joins TRBV5-5 and TRBJ1-2; D is unresolved. Germline-derived CDR1 and CDR2 are SGHKS and YYEKEE (reference sequence). V was cut by 0 bases and J by 3 bases, with 6 bases left in between. The CDR3 spans 13 residues. The CDR3 region is CASSLGTYYGYTF. The CDR3 DNA is TGTGCCAGCAGCTTGGGGACGTACTATGGCTACACCTTC.

The chain recombines TRBV6-4 with TRBJ1-5; the D is unclear. This CDR3 contains 15 residues. From germline, CDR1 is MRHNA and CDR2 SNTAGT. The V end was cut by 5 bases, the J end by 2 bases, with 13 bases between. The CDR3 spells CASSPGLGGNQPQHF. The DNA for the CDR3 is TGTGCCAGCAGTCCCGGGCTCGGTGGCAATCAGCCCCAGCATTTT.

Remarks on this clone: The DNA is omitted, as the CDR3 cannot be located on it reliably, and the CDR3 follows TCRdb's listing. The chain carries TRBV6-2 or TRBV6-3 and TRBJ1-4; the listed D gene, TRBD1, was not tested against the DNA. In germline, CDR1 is MNHEY, CDR2 SVGEGT. The CDR3 extends over 14 residues, inclusive of both ends. The CDR3: CASSPGRRMKNCFF.

This sequence joins TRBV7-9 and TRBJ2-7; no clear D. This CDR3 spans 13 amino acids. V lost 5 bases to trimming and J lost 6 bases, with 14 bases between them. Germline CDR1 SEHNR, CDR2 FQNEAQ (reference sequence). The CDR3 coding sequence is TGTGCCAGCAGCCCCCCCCTAGGGTTCGAGCAGTACTTC. It codes for CASSPPLGFEQYF.

The chain links TRBV28 to TRBJ1-6; 8 bases are a match to TRBD1. V was pared by 4 bases and J by 6 bases, with 5 bases of the junction left unmatched. Germline V gene lookup returns CDR1 MDHEN and CDR2 SYDVKM. CDR3 size: 15 residues. CDR3 in DNA: TGTGCCAGCAGTTATCAGGGGGCGAGTAATTCACCCCTCCACTTT. It codes for CASSYQGASNSPLHF.

The gene calls are TRBV13 and TRBJ2-7; D is perhaps TRBD1 (5 bases). Trimming cost V 2 bases and J 7 bases, with 18 bases left between them. The CDR3 extends over 15 amino acids. Germline values: CDR1 PRHDT, CDR2 FYEKMQ (reference sequence). The CDR3 region is CASSLSRTQGNEQYF. The CDR3 nucleotides read TGTGCCAGCAGCTTAAGCAGGACGCAGGGAAATGAGCAGTACTTC.

V gene TRBV27 combines with J gene TRBJ2-1, with a possible D match to TRBD1 (6 bases). CDR3 length: 16 amino acids. Trimming stripped 5 bases from V and 5 bases from J, with 19 bases between. Germline assignment: CDR1 MNHEY and CDR2 SMNVEV (reference sequence). CDR3: CASSPLQTGPNNEQFF. In DNA form, the CDR3 reads TGTGCCAGCAGTCCACTACAAACAGGGCCCAACAATGAGCAGTTCTTC.

The gene calls are TRBV7-2 and TRBJ1-1; D perhaps matches TRBD1 (6 bases). The length of the CDR3 is 13 residues. Germline V gives CDR1 SGHTA, CDR2 FQGNSA. Deletions cut 5 bases from V and 1 base from J, with 8 bases between. CDR3 nucleotide sequence: TGTGCCAGCAGCGGGGGGCCGAACACTGAAGCTTTCTTT. It yields the protein CASSGGPNTEAFF.

V is TRBV5-1 and J is TRBJ2-1; 9 nucleotides line up with TRBD1. The CDR3 covers 15 residues. With V trimmed by 3 bases and J by 3 bases, 4 bases remained unmatched. Germline-derived CDR1 and CDR2 are SGHRS and YFSETQ. For the CDR3, the DNA is TGCGCCAGCAGCTCCCAGGGACAGGGCTACAATGAGCAGTTCTTC. Translation gives CASSSQGQGYNEQFF.

This chain connects TRBV27 to TRBJ2-7, with D uncertain. The CDR3 is 12 residues long. Trimming removed 10 bases at V and 3 bases at J, with 13 bases between. The germline V gene has CDR1 MNHEY and CDR2 SMNVEV (reference sequence). The CDR3 bases are TGTGCCACCCGAGGAGCAGGCTACGAGCAGTACTTC. Protein product: CATRGAGYEQYF.

The V call is TRBV2, the J call TRBJ1-5; 7 bases match TRBD1. The J segment lost 7 bases and the V segment lost 4 bases, leaving 7 bases of the junction unmatched. The CDR3 has 14 amino acids. Germline V gene lookup returns CDR1 SNHLY and CDR2 FYNNEI. CDR3 DNA sequence: TGTGCCAGCAGTGGACAGGGAAGAGGACAGCCCCAGCATTTT. Amino acid sequence: CASSGQGRGQPQHF.

This clone occurred a few times. The chain carries TRBV6-2 or TRBV6-3 and TRBJ1-2; D possibly corresponds to TRBD1 (6 bases). Per the germline V gene, CDR1 is MNHEY and CDR2 is SVGEGT. Trimming pared 2 bases from V and 4 bases from J, leaving 11 bases between. The CDR3 consists of 14 residues. The CDR3 DNA is TGTGCCAGCAGTTACGCCACAGGGACCTATGGCTACACCTTC. It yields the protein CASSYATGTYGYTF.